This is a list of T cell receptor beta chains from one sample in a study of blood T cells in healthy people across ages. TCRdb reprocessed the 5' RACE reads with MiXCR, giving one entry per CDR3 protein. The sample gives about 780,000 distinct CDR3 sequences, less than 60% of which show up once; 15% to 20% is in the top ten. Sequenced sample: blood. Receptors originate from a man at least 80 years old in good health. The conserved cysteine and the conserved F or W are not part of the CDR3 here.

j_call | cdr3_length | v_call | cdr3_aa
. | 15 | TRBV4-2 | ASSQGIARVAKNIQY
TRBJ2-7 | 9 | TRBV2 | ASMQSYEQY
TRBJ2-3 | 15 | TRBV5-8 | ASSLAEPSVNTDTQY
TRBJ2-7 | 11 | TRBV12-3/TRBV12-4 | ASSLSQDTQQY
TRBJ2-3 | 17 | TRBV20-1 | SASDRGLAGGVGTDTQY
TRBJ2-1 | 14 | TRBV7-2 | ASSLLAGNTYNEQF
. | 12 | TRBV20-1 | SARSPTGEETQF
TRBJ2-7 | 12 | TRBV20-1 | SARITGGVYEQY
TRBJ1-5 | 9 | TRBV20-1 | SAKVGQPQH
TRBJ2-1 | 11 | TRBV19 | ASSPQPHNEQF
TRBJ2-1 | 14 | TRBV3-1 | ASSPPPGLAIHEQF
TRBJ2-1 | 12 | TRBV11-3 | ASRSDSPWNEQF
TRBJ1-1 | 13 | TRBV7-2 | ASSPVRGRLTEAF
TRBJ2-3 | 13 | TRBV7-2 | ASSSGGGSRDTQY
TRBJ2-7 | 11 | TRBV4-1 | ASSQDARGLQY
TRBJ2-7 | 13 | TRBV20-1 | SADQVAGSSYEQY
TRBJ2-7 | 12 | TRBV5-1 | ASSQYRVMNEQY
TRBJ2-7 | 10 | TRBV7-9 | ASANTVYEQY
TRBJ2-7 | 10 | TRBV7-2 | ASSQTGYEQY
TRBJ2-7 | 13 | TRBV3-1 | ASSPRGGFGETRY
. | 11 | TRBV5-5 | ASSLGVGFEQY
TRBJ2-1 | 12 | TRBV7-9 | ASSLTAGEVEQF
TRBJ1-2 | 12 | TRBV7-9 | ASSPGGLDYGYT
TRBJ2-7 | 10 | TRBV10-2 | ASSSKGYEQY
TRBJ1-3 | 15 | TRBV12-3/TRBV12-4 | ASLTYRGQSSGNTIY
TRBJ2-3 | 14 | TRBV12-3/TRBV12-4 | ASSFDGGRRGDTQY
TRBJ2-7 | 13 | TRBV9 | ASSVAPGPNYEQY
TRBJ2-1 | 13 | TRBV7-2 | ASSLTVTEVGEQF
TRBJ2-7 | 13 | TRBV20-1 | SARDRASGRDEQY
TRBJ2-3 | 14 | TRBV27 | ASSSLAGGYADTQY
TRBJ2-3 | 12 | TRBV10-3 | AISDGLGPDTQY
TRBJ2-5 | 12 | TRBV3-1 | ASSRLAAHNEQY
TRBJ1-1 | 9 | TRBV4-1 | ASSRNHEAF
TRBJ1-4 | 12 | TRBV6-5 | ASSSTGMNEKLF
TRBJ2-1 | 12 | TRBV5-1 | ASSLDPNGNEQF
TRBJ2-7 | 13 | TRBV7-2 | ASSSPPAGGREQY
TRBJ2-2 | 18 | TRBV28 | ASSPRVTSGTGGGAGELF
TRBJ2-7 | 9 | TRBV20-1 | SATADYEQY
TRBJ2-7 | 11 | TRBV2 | ASRTSGPHEQY
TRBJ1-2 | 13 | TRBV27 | ASRFDRGSFYGYT
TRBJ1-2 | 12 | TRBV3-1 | ASSQEARGGGYT
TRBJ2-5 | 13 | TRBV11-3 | ASSLAGDPGETQY
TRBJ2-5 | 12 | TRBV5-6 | ASSTYRDAETQY
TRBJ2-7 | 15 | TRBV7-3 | ASSSDSNRVVGTEQY
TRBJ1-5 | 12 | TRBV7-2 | ASSLGAINQPQH
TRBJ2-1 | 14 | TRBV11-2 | ASNRASGRVGDEQF
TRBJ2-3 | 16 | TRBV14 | ASSQEDYRNPPTDTQY
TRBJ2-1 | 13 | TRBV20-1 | SAFRDRGPYNEQF